The clone carrying this T cell receptor (beta chain) was observed a few times. This specimen belongs to a study of T cells in Graves' hyperthyroidism and ophthalmopathy. Trimming took off 0 bases at V and 4 bases at J, with 11 bases between the two ends. Germline CDR1 SGHTS, CDR2 YDEGEE. This CDR3 comprises 14 residues. Fresh peripheral blood, about 9.6 ml, yielded the PBMCs. What was amplified from RNA transcripts were TCR beta CDR3 regions. RT-PCR in the first round (using the HTBI primer set) targeted the TCR CDR3. One entry per CDR3 protein results from TCRdb running MiXCR on the multiplex PCR reads. The sample comprises more than 600,000 distinct CDR3 sequences, about a sixth of which are singletons, and approximately 8% rests with the top ten.

Material for sequencing was blood. The V gene is TRBV5-8, the J gene TRBJ2-7; D perhaps matches TRBD1 (6 bases). The TCR sequence derives from a man between 18 and 29 years old with Graves' hyperthyroidism. The CDR3: CASSLAGERYEQYF. CDR3 DNA: TGTGCCAGCAGCTTGGCAGGGGAGAGGTACGAGCAGTACTTC.